This TCR beta chain is drawn from a study of fetal regulatory T cell absence and autoimmunity. Here immunoSEQ multiplex PCR was the method, and the copy in TCRdb shows in-frame clones only, minus some. The data hold roughly 95,000 clones, with roughly 70% observed a single time. Overall study results and limits: Compared with cord blood, pancreas showed oligoclonal TCR enrichment, some clones over 80-fold.

With respect to this clone: Its matching antigen is unknown.

The clonotype was recovered from a male donor with IPEX syndrome. The sample consisted of pancreas tissue.

The CDR3 spells CASSLAGQGRSPLHF. The CDR3 DNA reads as TGTGCCAGCAGCTTAGCGGGACAGGGGAGGTCACCCCTCCACTTT. This sequence joins TRBV7-9 and TRBJ1-6; 10 positions match TRBD1. The CDR3 contains 15 residues. Trimming removed 0 bases from V and 10 bases from J; junction bases left unmatched: 3. Germline values: CDR1 SEHNR, CDR2 FQNEAQ (reference sequence).